Listed below are T cell receptor beta chains from one sample, sequenced in a study of T cell responses to AZD1222 COVID-19 vaccine. Some clones are missing from TCRdb's copy, which holds only in-frame ones; the method was immunoSEQ multiplex PCR. Of over 120,000 clones in the sample, 92% were seen once. This material consisted of peripheral blood, taken 28 days after the second AZD1222 dose. The receptors come from an adult who received the AZD1222 COVID-19 vaccine. The CDR3 runs from the conserved cysteine through the conserved F or W. The D gene is left open where the match is weak.

j_call d_call v_call cdr3_nt cdr3_aa
TRBJ1-4 TRBD1 TRBV18 TGTGCCAGCTCACCACAACAGGGGCTTTCTAATGAAAAACTGTTTTTT CASSPQQGLSNEKLFF
TRBJ2-7 - TRBV30 TGTGCCTGGAGTGTAGGCCGTGGCGAGCAGTACTTC CAWSVGRGEQYF
TRBJ2-7 - TRBV15 TGTGCCACCAGCCCCGATAGGGGGACTTACTACGAGCAGTACTTC CATSPDRGTYYEQYF
TRBJ1-4 - TRBV4-1 TGCGCCAGCAGACCGCTATCTAATGAAAAACTGTTTTTT CASRPLSNEKLFF
TRBJ2-7 - TRBV6-6 TGTGCCTCAGGGTCCGGGCACTACGAGCAGTACTTC CASGSGHYEQYF
TRBJ1-2 TRBD1 TRBV7-2 TGTGCCAGCAGCCAGAGACAGGGTTCTATTGGCTACACCTTC CASSQRQGSIGYTF
TRBJ1-5 - TRBV4-1 TGCGCCAGCAGCCAAGAATCGAGGGGTCAGCCCCAGCATTTT CASSQESRGQPQHF
TRBJ1-1 - TRBV19 TGTGCCAGTAGTAAAGGGGGTTCAAACACTGAAGCTTTCTTT CASSKGGSNTEAFF
TRBJ2-7 - TRBV6-6 TGTGCCAGCAGTCGACAAAGCCCCTACGAGCAGTACTTC CASSRQSPYEQYF
TRBJ2-1 TRBD2 TRBV7-3 TGTGCCAGCAGCTTAGGGAGACTAGCGGGAGGGCAAGGGGAGCAGTTCTTC CASSLGRLAGGQGEQFF
TRBJ1-4 - TRBV2 TGTGCCAGCAGCCGAGTGGGCAGTACTAATGAAAAACTGTTTTTT CASSRVGSTNEKLFF
TRBJ1-2 TRBD1 TRBV29-1 TGCAGCGTTGAAGGGACAGGGGGCTTCTATGGCTACACCTTC CSVEGTGGFYGYTF
TRBJ2-3 - TRBV10-3 TGTGCCATCAGTGGGACAGGCACAGATACGCAGTATTTT CAISGTGTDTQYF
TRBJ2-7 - TRBV19 TGTGCCAGTAGCCCGCCGGGACTCCCGGGCTACGAGCAGTACTTC CASSPPGLPGYEQYF
TRBJ2-7 TRBD1 TRBV7-9 TGTGCCAGCAGCCGGGACAGGGAAAGGCGGCACTTC CASSRDRERRHF
TRBJ2-6 TRBD2 TRBV23-1 TGCGCCAGCAGTCAAGGGACTATCCCTTTCGTGGTTTGGAGCTCTGGGGCCAACGTCCTGACTTTC CASSQGTIPFVVWSSGANVLTF
TRBJ1-6 TRBD1 TRBV10-3 TGTGCCACCAGGGGGAACAATAATTCACCCCTCCACTTT CATRGNNNSPLHF
TRBJ1-1 TRBD1 TRBV4-2 TGTGCCAGCAGCCAACGGGACAGGTACACTGAAGCTTTCTTT CASSQRDRYTEAFF
TRBJ1-3 - TRBV5-5 TGTGCCAGCAGCTGGGGCACTGGAAACACCATATATTTT CASSWGTGNTIYF
TRBJ1-4 - TRBV30 TGTGCCTGGATGACAGGTGTTAATGAAAAACTGTTTTTT CAWMTGVNEKLFF